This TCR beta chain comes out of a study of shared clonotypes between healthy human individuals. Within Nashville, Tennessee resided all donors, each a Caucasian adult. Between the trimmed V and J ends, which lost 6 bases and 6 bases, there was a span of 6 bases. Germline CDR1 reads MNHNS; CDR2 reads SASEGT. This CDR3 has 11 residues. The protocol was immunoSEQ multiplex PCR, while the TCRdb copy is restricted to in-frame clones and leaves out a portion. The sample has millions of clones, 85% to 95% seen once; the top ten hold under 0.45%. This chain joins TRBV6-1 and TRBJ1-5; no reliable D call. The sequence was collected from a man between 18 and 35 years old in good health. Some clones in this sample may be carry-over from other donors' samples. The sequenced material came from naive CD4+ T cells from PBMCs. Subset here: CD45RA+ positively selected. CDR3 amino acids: CASRTRQPQHF. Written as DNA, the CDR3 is TGTGCCAGCAGAACACGTCAGCCCCAGCATTTT.